One sample yielded the 2 T cell receptor beta chains listed below, sequenced in a study of Graves' ophthalmopathy and Graves' hyperthyroidism. Amplified material comprised TCR beta CDR3 regions derived from RNA transcripts. HTBI primers served in a first-round RT-PCR, which a second-round multiplex PCR followed. TCRdb called the multiplex PCR reads again in MiXCR, with one record for every CDR3 protein. Among about 1.1 million distinct CDR3 sequences listed, roughly 35% were seen once. The sample comprised peripheral blood or thyroid tissue (not recorded which). The receptors were sampled from an adult man with Graves' hyperthyroidism.

Ten or more counts support this clonotype. The chain links TRBV29-1 to TRBJ2-7, with TRBD1 identical over 11 bases. CDR3 size: 14 residues. Germline assignment: CDR1 SQVTM and CDR2 ANQGSEA. Trimming cost V 6 bases and J 1 base; bases outside gene matches: 5. CDR3 residues: CSVPGQGGSYEQYF. Here the CDR3 DNA reads TGCAGCGTCCCGGGACAGGGGGGATCCTACGAGCAGTACTTC.

This clonotype has at least ten counts. This chain uses TRBV2 with TRBJ2-7; the match to TRBD1 covers 10 bases. In germline, CDR1 is SNHLY, CDR2 FYNNEI. V was clipped by 6 bases and J by 6 bases; unmatched bases: 11. The CDR3 is 15 amino acids. The CDR3 here is CASSITTGGLGEQYF. CDR3 DNA: TGTGCCAGCAGCATTACGACAGGGGGCCTCGGCGAGCAGTACTTC.